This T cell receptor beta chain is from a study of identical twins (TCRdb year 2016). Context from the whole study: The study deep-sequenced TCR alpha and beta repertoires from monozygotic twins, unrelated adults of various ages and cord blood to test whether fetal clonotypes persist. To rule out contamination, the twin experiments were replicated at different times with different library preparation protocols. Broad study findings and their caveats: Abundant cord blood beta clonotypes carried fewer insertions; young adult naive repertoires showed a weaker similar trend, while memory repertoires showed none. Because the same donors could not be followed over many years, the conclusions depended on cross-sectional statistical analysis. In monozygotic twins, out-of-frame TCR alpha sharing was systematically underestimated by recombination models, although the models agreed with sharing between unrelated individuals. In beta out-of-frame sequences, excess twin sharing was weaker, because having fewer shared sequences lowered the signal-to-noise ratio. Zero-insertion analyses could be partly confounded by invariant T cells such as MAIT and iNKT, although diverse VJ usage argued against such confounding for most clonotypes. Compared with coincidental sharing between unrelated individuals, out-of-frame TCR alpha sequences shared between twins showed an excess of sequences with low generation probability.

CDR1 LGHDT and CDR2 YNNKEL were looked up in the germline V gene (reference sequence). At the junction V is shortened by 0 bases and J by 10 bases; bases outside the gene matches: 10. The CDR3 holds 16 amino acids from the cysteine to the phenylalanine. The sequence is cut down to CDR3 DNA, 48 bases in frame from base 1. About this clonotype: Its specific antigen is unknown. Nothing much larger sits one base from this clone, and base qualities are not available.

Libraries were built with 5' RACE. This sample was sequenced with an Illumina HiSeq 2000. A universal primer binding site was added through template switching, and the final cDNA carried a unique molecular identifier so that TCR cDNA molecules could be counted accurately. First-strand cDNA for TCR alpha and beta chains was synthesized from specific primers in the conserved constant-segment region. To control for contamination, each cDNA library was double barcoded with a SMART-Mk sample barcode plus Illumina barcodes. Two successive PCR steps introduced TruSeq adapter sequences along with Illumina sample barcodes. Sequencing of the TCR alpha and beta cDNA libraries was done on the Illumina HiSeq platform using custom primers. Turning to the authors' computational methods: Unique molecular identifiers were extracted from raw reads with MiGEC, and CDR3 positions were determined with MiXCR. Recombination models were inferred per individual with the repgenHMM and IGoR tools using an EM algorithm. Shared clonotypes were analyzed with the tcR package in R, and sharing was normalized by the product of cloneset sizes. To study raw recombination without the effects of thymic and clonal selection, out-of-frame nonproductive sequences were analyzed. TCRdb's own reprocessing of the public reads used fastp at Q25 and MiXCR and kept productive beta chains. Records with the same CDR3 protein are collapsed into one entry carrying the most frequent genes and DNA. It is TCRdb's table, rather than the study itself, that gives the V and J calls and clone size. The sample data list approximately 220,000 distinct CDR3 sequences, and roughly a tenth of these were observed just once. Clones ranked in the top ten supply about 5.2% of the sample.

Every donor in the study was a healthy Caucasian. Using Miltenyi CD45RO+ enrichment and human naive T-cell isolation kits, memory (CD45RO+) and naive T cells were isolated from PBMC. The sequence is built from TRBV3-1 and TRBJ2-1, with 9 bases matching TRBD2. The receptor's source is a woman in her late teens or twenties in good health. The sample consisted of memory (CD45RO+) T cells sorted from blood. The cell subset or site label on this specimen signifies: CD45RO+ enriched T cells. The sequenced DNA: TGTGCCAGCAGCCAAGAAGGGTCTAGCGGGAAGGTGGAGCAGTTCTTC. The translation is CASSQEGSSGKVEQFF.